This is a list of T cell receptor beta chains from one sample in a study of cytomegalovirus exposure and HLA in healthy donors. Sequenced by immunoSEQ multiplex PCR; TCRdb stores in-frame clones only, minus some. Of about 140,000 clones listed, 70% to 85% are singletons. The sample comprised PBMCs. The receptor source for this set is a woman between 40 and 50 years old in good health and CMV-seronegative. Each CDR3 is given with its conserved first and last residue. A D gene is named only where the DNA matches it firmly. Size values are once, few and many counts, or a class for expanded clones, and some rows have none.

V gene	J gene	clone size	D gene	CDR3 protein	CDR3 DNA
TRBV6-1	TRBJ1-1	.	TRBD1	CASSEWDRGGGAFF	TGTGCCAGCAGTGAATGGGACAGGGGCGGAGGAGCTTTCTTT
TRBV5-1	TRBJ1-2	.	TRBD1	CASSLLTGGDGYTF	TGCGCCAGCAGCTTGTTGACAGGGGGTGATGGCTACACCTTC
TRBV19	TRBJ2-7	.	TRBD2	CASNRGGDYEQYF	TGTGCCAGTAATCGGGGGGGTGACTACGAGCAGTACTTC
TRBV11-1	TRBJ2-3	.	.	CASSLAGGPDTQYF	TGTGCCAGCAGCTTAGCGGGAGGCCCAGATACGCAGTATTTT
TRBV5-4	TRBJ2-7	.	.	CASSLVAREDYEQYF	TGTGCCAGCAGCTTGGTTGCCAGGGAAGACTACGAGCAGTACTTC
TRBV19	TRBJ2-5	.	.	CASSPQVAGFEGETQYF	TGTGCCAGTAGCCCCCAAGTGGCGGGATTCGAGGGGGAGACCCAGTACTTC
TRBV23-1	TRBJ2-3	.	TRBD1	CASSQSPGTGTDTQYF	TGCGCCAGCAGTCAATCCCCCGGGACAGGCACAGATACGCAGTATTTT
TRBV4-3	TRBJ1-6	.	.	CASSFRTANNSPLHF	TGCGCCAGCAGCTTCAGGACAGCCAATAATTCACCCCTCCACTTT
TRBV5-1	TRBJ1-1	few	.	CASSLTTGANTEAFF	TGCGCCAGCAGCCTCACCACAGGAGCGAACACTGAAGCTTTCTTT
TRBV30	TRBJ2-1	.	.	CAWSLSPFQNEQFF	TGTGCCTGGAGTTTATCGCCCTTTCAGAATGAGCAGTTCTTC
TRBV2	TRBJ2-7	.	.	CASSPQGAVSYEQYF	TGTGCCAGCAGTCCCCAAGGGGCAGTCTCCTACGAGCAGTACTTC
TRBV7-2	TRBJ1-2	.	.	CASSSTTSLGYNGYTF	TGTGCCAGCAGCTCAACAACGTCCCTCGGGTATAATGGCTACACCTTC
TRBV7-6	TRBJ2-3	.	.	CASSRGGAETDTQYF	TGTGCCAGCAGCAGAGGGGGGGCAGAGACAGATACGCAGTATTTT
TRBV4-2	TRBJ2-4	.	.	CASSQDRLAKNIQYF	TGTGCCAGCAGCCAAGATCGACTAGCCAAAAACATTCAGTACTTC
TRBV7-9	TRBJ2-2	few	TRBD2	CASSRSGTYNTGELFF	TGTGCCAGCAGCCGTAGCGGGACCTACAACACCGGGGAGCTGTTTTTT
TRBV28	TRBJ2-5	.	.	CASRLTGQETQYF	TGTGCCAGCAGATTGACAGGTCAAGAGACCCAGTACTTC
TRBV28	TRBJ1-4	.	.	CASRLLGSPAKLFF	TGTGCCAGCAGACTCTTAGGGAGCCCGGCCAAGCTGTTTTTT
TRBV5-5	TRBJ1-2	.	.	CASSFDAPPGNFNYGYTF	TGTGCCAGCAGCTTCGACGCGCCGCCCGGGAACTTTAACTATGGCTACACCTTC
TRBV7-9	TRBJ2-7	.	TRBD2	CASRQAGTSGRAPEQYF	TGTGCCAGCAGGCAAGCCGGGACTAGCGGGAGGGCCCCCGAGCAGTACTTC
TRBV5-8	TRBJ2-2	.	.	CASSSMNRANTGELFF	TGTGCCAGCAGCTCAATGAACAGGGCTAACACCGGGGAGCTGTTTTTT
TRBV7-9	TRBJ2-7	.	TRBD2	CASIHGTSLSYEQYF	TGTGCCAGCATCCACGGGACTAGTCTCTCCTACGAGCAGTACTTC
TRBV7-9	TRBJ2-7	.	TRBD1	CASSPGTGSYEQYF	TGTGCCAGCAGCCCTGGGACAGGCTCCTACGAGCAGTACTTC
TRBV5-5	TRBJ2-7	.	.	CASSPGHLGAEQYF	TGTGCCAGCAGCCCGGGACACCTTGGGGCCGAGCAGTACTTC
TRBV28	TRBJ1-2	once	.	CASSSGGWDYGYTF	TGTGCCAGCAGTTCGGGAGGGTGGGACTATGGCTACACCTTC
TRBV7-7	TRBJ2-5	.	TRBD2	CASSPGLEETQYF	TGTGCCAGCAGTCCGGGACTAGAAGAGACCCAGTACTTC
TRBV19	TRBJ1-5	.	.	CASTTLGHSNQPQHF	TGTGCCAGTACCACCCTGGGGCATAGCAATCAGCCCCAACATTTT
TRBV15	TRBJ2-5	.	.	CATSRGPIGGEETQYF	TGTGCCACCAGCAGAGGCCCAATTGGCGGTGAAGAGACCCAGTACTTC
TRBV7-2	TRBJ2-3	.	.	CASSFGGTDTQYF	TGTGCCAGCAGCTTCGGGGGCACAGATACGCAGTATTTT
TRBV10-3	TRBJ2-1	.	.	CAISESALENQGGFF	TGTGCCATCAGTGAATCCGCCTTAGAGAACCAGGGTGGGTTCTTC
TRBV2	TRBJ2-1	.	TRBD2	CASSDPSGLAGVGNEQFF	TGTGCCAGCAGTGATCCGTCAGGACTAGCGGGAGTGGGGAATGAGCAGTTCTTC
TRBV7-2	TRBJ2-5	once	TRBD2	CASSLGWTSGQETQYF	TGTGCCAGCAGCTTGGGTTGGACTAGCGGCCAAGAGACCCAGTACTTC
TRBV5-4	TRBJ2-7	few	.	CASSSEGYEQYF	TGTGCCAGCAGCTCAGAGGGCTACGAGCAGTACTTC
TRBV7-9	TRBJ2-1	.	TRBD2	CASSFGLVGHEQFF	TGTGCCAGCAGCTTCGGACTAGTAGGCCATGAGCAGTTCTTC
TRBV7-8	TRBJ1-5	.	TRBD1	CASSLDRGDRPQHF	TGTGCCAGCAGTCTAGACAGGGGTGATCGGCCCCAGCATTTT
TRBV28	TRBJ1-5	.	.	CASSLYGSNQPQHF	TGTGCCAGCAGTTTATACGGTAGCAATCAGCCCCAGCATTTT
TRBV28	TRBJ2-1	.	TRBD2	CASSGTGGGRLNEQFF	TGTGCCAGCAGTGGCACCGGGGGCGGGAGGCTCAATGAGCAGTTCTTC
TRBV7-8	TRBJ1-6	.	.	CASSLLRNSPLHF	TGTGCCAGCAGCTTACTTCGTAATTCACCCCTCCACTTT
TRBV19	TRBJ1-2	once	.	CASTLGRGYGYTF	TGTGCCAGTACCCTCGGGAGGGGCTATGGCTACACCTTC
TRBV9	TRBJ2-7	.	.	CASSVSPRIYEQYF	TGTGCCAGCAGCGTATCCCCCAGGATCTACGAGCAGTACTTC
TRBV28	TRBJ2-2	.	.	CASSSTVGAGELFF	TGTGCCAGCAGTTCCACAGTTGGCGCCGGGGAGCTGTTTTTT
TRBV28	TRBJ1-1	.	.	CASNWLGDTEAFF	TGTGCCAGCAACTGGTTAGGGGACACTGAAGCTTTCTTT
TRBV27	TRBJ2-2	.	TRBD1	CASNAVEGQGSGELFF	TGTGCCAGCAACGCTGTAGAGGGACAGGGGTCCGGGGAGCTGTTTTTT
TRBV7-9	TRBJ2-1	.	.	CASSPGGLSSYNEQFF	TGTGCCAGCAGCCCGGGCGGGCTGAGCTCCTACAATGAGCAGTTCTTC
TRBV28	TRBJ1-2	.	TRBD1	CASTTGGSQANYGYTF	TGTGCCAGCACTACAGGGGGGAGCCAAGCTAACTATGGCTACACCTTC
TRBV4-3	TRBJ1-1	.	.	CASSQDPIGSDTEAFF	TGCGCCAGCAGCCAAGATCCAATAGGAAGCGACACTGAAGCTTTCTTT
TRBV30	TRBJ2-1	.	TRBD2	CAWSVESGREIF	TGTGCCTGGAGTGTAGAAAGCGGGAGGGAGATCTTC
TRBV10-3	TRBJ2-1	.	TRBD2	CAISEPPGRGSSYNEQFF	TGTGCCATCAGTGAGCCACCGGGGCGGGGGAGCTCCTACAATGAGCAGTTCTTC
TRBV11-2	TRBJ2-3	.	TRBD1	CASSSRDRGTLLRDTQYF	TGTGCCAGCAGCTCCCGGGACAGGGGGACGTTACTGAGAGATACGCAGTATTTT
TRBV7-2	TRBJ2-7	.	TRBD2	CASSHSWTSGYEQYF	TGTGCCAGCAGCCATAGTTGGACTAGCGGGTACGAGCAGTACTTC
TRBV28	TRBJ1-1	.	.	CASSPLRGTEAFF	TGTGCCAGCAGTCCCCTTAGGGGCACTGAAGCTTTCTTT
TRBV6-5	TRBJ2-7	.	TRBD1	CASSSLGQGMFYEQYF	TGTGCCAGCAGTTCCCTAGGACAGGGGATGTTTTACGAGCAGTACTTC
TRBV19	TRBJ2-1	few	.	CASSIRGTNSYNEQFF	TGTGCCAGTAGTATAAGGGGGACTAACTCCTACAATGAGCAGTTCTTC